This passage covers 17 T cell receptor beta chains from one sample sequenced in a study of cytomegalovirus exposure and HLA in healthy donors. The PCR made use of 60 Vbeta and 13 Jbeta primers. Clones were sequenced by immunoSEQ multiplex PCR, and TCRdb holds only the in-frame ones, with some missing. The sample gives fewer than 350,000 clones, approximately 90% of which show up once; about 2% is in the top ten. What was sequenced was PBMCs. These receptors were obtained from a woman between 18 and 29 years old in good health and CMV-seronegative.

V gene TRBV27 combines with J gene TRBJ1-2; D is ambiguous. Germline CDR1 is MNHEY and CDR2 is SMNVEV (reference sequence). The CDR3 contains 13 residues. V dropped 3 bases and J dropped 0 bases, with 5 bases sitting between them. In nucleotides, the CDR3 is TGTGCCAGCAGTTTCCGAGCTAACTATGGCTACACCTTC. This codes for CASSFRANYGYTF.

The rearrangement links TRBV18 to TRBJ2-7; D perhaps matches TRBD2 (7 bases). Germline CDR1 KGHSH, CDR2 LQKENI. This CDR3 has 14 amino acids. V shed 6 bases and J shed 2 bases, with 14 bases lying between them. This CDR3 is CASSRGGQTYEQYF. The CDR3 DNA sequence: TGTGCCAGCTCGCGCGGGGGCCAAACCTACGAGCAGTACTTC. Full variable domain (rest looked up from reference TRBV18 and TRBJ2-7): NAGVMQNPRHLVRRRGQEARLRCSPMKGHSHVYWYRQLPEEGLKFMVYLQKENIIDESGMPKERFSAEFPKEGPSILRIQQVVRGDSAAYFCASSRGGQTYEQYFGPGTRLTVT.

Regarding this clone: Its ends do not fully match the called genes, so a read error is possible. This sequence joins TRBV7-9 and TRBJ1-6; D is ambiguous. The CDR3 runs to 12 residues. Germline V lookup: CDR1 SEHNR, CDR2 FQNEAQ (reference sequence). Written as DNA, the CDR3 is TGTGCCAGCAGCTCGACTAATTCCCCCCTCCACTTT. Its translation is CASSSTNSPLHF.

This chain links TRBV7-9 with TRBJ2-5, with D uncertain. The J call may be incorrect, as the DNA end agrees better with TRBJ2-7. Germline CDR1 SEHNR, CDR2 FQNEAQ (reference sequence). The CDR3 extends over 14 amino acids. CDR3 in DNA: TGTGCCAGCAGCACCCCGCCGCGCTCCTACGAGCAGTACTTC. This gives the protein CASSTPPRSYEQYF.

V gene TRBV29-1 combines with J gene TRBJ1-5; D gene uncertain. Germline V gene lookup returns CDR1 SQVTM and CDR2 ANQGSEA. The CDR3 runs to 12 residues. V gave up 7 bases and J gave up 6 bases, with 13 bases separating them. The DNA of the CDR3 is TGCAGCGCACTGGAGGCTGGTCAGCCCCAGCATTTT. Its translation is CSALEAGQPQHF. The whole variable domain, filled in from reference TRBV29-1 and TRBJ1-5, reads SAVISQKPSRDICQRGTSLTIQCQVDSQVTMMFWYRQQPGQSLTLIATANQGSEATYESGFVIDKFPISRPNLTFSTLTVSNMSPEDSSIYLCSALEAGQPQHFGDGTRLSIL.

This clone was counted between two and nine times. Here the CDR3 DNA reads TGCGCCAGCAGCTTGGCGGGACAGGGGACGGGCAATCAGCCCCAGCATTTT. It is translated as CASSLAGQGTGNQPQHF. The rearrangement uses TRBV5-1 and TRBJ1-5; 10 bases fit TRBD1. The CDR3 spans 17 residues. The junction had 5 bases not matched to a gene; V was cut back by 0 bases and J by 2 bases. Germline loops: CDR1 SGHRS, CDR2 YFSETQ.

This clone was detected only a few times. The chain couples TRBV18 to TRBJ2-2; 14 bases align to TRBD2. J gave up 5 bases and V 3 bases, and 5 bases lay outside the gene matches. CDR1 KGHSH and CDR2 LQKENI come from the germline V gene. This CDR3 contains 17 residues. This CDR3 reads CASSPPGLAGGTGELFF. CDR3 DNA: TGTGCCAGCTCACCCCCAGGACTAGCGGGGGGTACCGGGGAGCTGTTTTTT.

The rearrangement links TRBV9 to TRBJ2-1; 11 positions match TRBD1. The CDR3 contains 16 residues. After removal of 0 bases from V and 7 bases from J, the junction contained 6 bases not matched to a gene. Germline loops: CDR1 SGDLS, CDR2 YYNGEE. This CDR3 is CASSVGGTGGINEQFF. CDR3 nucleotides: TGTGCCAGCAGCGTAGGTGGGACAGGGGGTATTAATGAGCAGTTCTTC.

The chain employs TRBV9 and TRBJ2-3; D is unresolved. V gave up 3 bases and J gave up 3 bases, with 14 bases separating them. The CDR3 totals 15 residues. Germline lookup yields CDR1 SGDLS and CDR2 YYNGEE. CDR3 region: CASSEDSYLTDTQYF. CDR3 DNA: TGTGCCAGCAGCGAAGATTCATATCTAACAGATACGCAGTATTTT.

The rearrangement uses TRBV5-1 and TRBJ1-4; TRBD1 might be the D (5 bases). Germline V lookup: CDR1 SGHRS, CDR2 YFSETQ. This CDR3 is 14 amino acids long. Trimming shortened V by 1 base and J by 4 bases, and 8 bases separated the two germline ends. As DNA, the CDR3 is TGCGCCAGCAGCTTGTCGCAGGGTAATGAAAAACTGTTTTTT. Translated: CASSLSQGNEKLFF.

In this sample, this clone turned up a few times. The chain employs TRBV6-6 and TRBJ2-3, with 11 positions matching TRBD2. The CDR3 loop spans 15 amino acids. Trimming removed 6 bases from V and 1 base from J; junction bases left unmatched: 3. Germline CDR1 and CDR2: MNHNY and SVGAGI (reference sequence). The CDR3 reads CASRLLAGGTDTQYF. The CDR3 bases are TGTGCCAGCAGACTACTAGCGGGGGGCACAGATACGCAGTATTTT.

This CDR3 reads CASSVEHIYEQYF. The CDR3 region has the DNA TGTGCCAGCAGCGTAGAACATATCTACGAGCAGTACTTC. This chain connects TRBV9 to TRBJ2-7; D unclear. CDR3 length: 13 amino acids. V was trimmed by 0 bases and J by 3 bases, leaving 7 bases between them. In germline, CDR1 is SGDLS, CDR2 YYNGEE. Based on the CDR3 plus reference TRBV9 and TRBJ2-7, the full variable domain is DSGVTQTPKHLITATGQRVTLRCSPRSGDLSVYWYQQSLDQGLQFLIQYYNGEERAKGNILERFSAQQFPDLHSELNLSSLELGDSALYFCASSVEHIYEQYFGPGTRLTVT.

J is TRBJ2-3 and V is TRBV2; possible D gene TRBD2, 6 bases. V shed 6 bases and J shed 4 bases, with 11 bases lying between them. Germline CDR1 and CDR2: SNHLY and FYNNEI. The CDR3 totals 13 residues. The chain's CDR3 is CASSPGGADTQYF. The CDR3 nucleotides are TGTGCCAGCAGCCCCGGGGGAGCAGATACGCAGTATTTT.

A remark on this clone: The sample holds other DNA sequences that translate to the same CDR3. The chain recombines TRBV27 with TRBJ2-7, with no clear D. Trimming removed 2 bases at V and 1 base at J, with 6 bases between. This CDR3 contains 13 residues. Germline V gene data show CDR1 as MNHEY and CDR2 as SMNVEV (reference sequence). Here the CDR3 DNA reads TGTGCCAGCAGTTTAGGGCAGTCCTACGAGCAGTACTTC. It codes for CASSLGQSYEQYF.

The chain joins TRBV14 to TRBJ1-2; D perhaps matches TRBD1 (6 bases). Trimming removed 4 bases at V and 4 bases at J, with 16 bases between. Germline CDR1 is SGHDN and CDR2 is FVKESK. There are 15 residues in the CDR3. The CDR3 nucleotides read TGTGCCAGCAGCCTACGAAAGGGGACAATCTATGGCTACACCTTC. Its protein is CASSLRKGTIYGYTF.

This clone was picked up one time. The chain is built from TRBV7-9 and TRBJ1-1, with D tentatively TRBD1 (6 bases). The CDR3 extends over 15 amino acids. Germline lookup yields CDR1 SEHNR and CDR2 FQNEAQ (reference sequence). The V and J ends lost 1 base and 1 base respectively, with 10 bases between them. CDR3 nucleotide sequence: TGTGCCAGCAGCTTAGTTTCAGGGGCGAACACTGAAGCTTTCTTT. Encoded protein: CASSLVSGANTEAFF.

V usage is TRBV30 and J usage is TRBJ1-1; D is undetermined. CDR1 and CDR2 (germline): GTSNPN, SVGIG (reference sequence). Trimming took 3 bases from V and 3 from J, leaving 11 bases between them. This CDR3 has 13 amino acids. The CDR3 spells CAWSTSVHTEAFF. As DNA, the CDR3 is TGTGCCTGGAGCACTTCGGTGCACACTGAAGCTTTCTTT.